This TCR beta chain emerged from a study of shared clonotypes between healthy human individuals. Study findings and constraints: Non-shared clonotypes were found to have lower generation probabilities than the clonotypes that were shared by all four of the sorted-subset donors. Few donors restricted represented genetic and exposure-history diversity. Naive CD4 clonotype sharing across several donors was approximately 5%.

The protocol was immunoSEQ multiplex PCR, while the TCRdb copy is restricted to in-frame clones and leaves out a portion. Counted here are about 680,000 clones, about 92% occurring once; the ten biggest clones make up about 24%. Positively selected for CCR7, the CD45RO-negative cells used as naive CD8 cells excluded terminally differentiated effector memory CD45RA+ cells. Of note for this clone: Its target is not known.

Germline V lookup: CDR1 SGHTA, CDR2 FQGNSA. V lost 5 bases and J 8 bases, leaving 10 bases between the germline ends. The CDR3 runs to 12 residues. This chain connects TRBV7-2 to TRBJ2-1; D uncertain. Sequencing was performed on naive CD8+ T cells sorted from blood. This TCR derives from a man aged 25-45 years in good health. CDR3 nucleotide sequence: TGTGCCAGCAGCAAACCCGGGCATGAGCAGTTCTTC. Residues: CASSKPGHEQFF.